These T cell receptor beta chains were read from a single sample in a study of PD-1 blockade in classical Hodgkin lymphoma. Only in-frame clones appear in the TCRdb table, and some are missing; sequencing was by immunoSEQ multiplex PCR. Found here are some 19,000 clones, 70% to 85% of them singletons; the top ten hold roughly 5.9%. The starting material was peripheral blood mononuclear cells (PBMCs), obtained at baseline. These receptors were collected from a human donor with classical Hodgkin lymphoma. The CDR3 runs from the conserved cysteine through the conserved F or W. Fields, in order: J gene, V gene, clone size, D gene, CDR3 DNA, CDR3 protein. The D gene is left open where the match is weak. The size field is filled for only some rows; it gives once, few, many or a size class.

TRBJ1-4	TRBV7-9	NA	NA	TGTGCCAGCAGCTTACTGTCTGCAACTAATGAAAAACTGTTTTTT	CASSLLSATNEKLFF
TRBJ1-1	TRBV7-2	NA	NA	TGTGCCAGCAGCTTATGGACGGGGGCCTGGGAAGCTTTCTTT	CASSLWTGAWEAFF
TRBJ2-4	TRBV29-1	NA	TRBD1	TGCAGCGTTAATGACAGGGTGACTCCAAACATTCAGTACTTC	CSVNDRVTPNIQYF
TRBJ2-5	TRBV6-1	NA	NA	TGTGCCAGCAAAGGACAAGAGACCCAGTACTTC	CASKGQETQYF
TRBJ1-5	TRBV6-1	NA	TRBD1	TGTGCCAGCAGTGTCCCGAAGACAGGGTGGAATCAGCCCCAGCATTTT	CASSVPKTGWNQPQHF
TRBJ1-1	TRBV15	NA	NA	TGTGCCACCAGCAGAGATCTGGGAGACACTGAAGCTTTCTTT	CATSRDLGDTEAFF
TRBJ2-3	TRBV19	NA	NA	TGTGCCAGTAGTATCGAGGGGACAGATACGCAGTATTTT	CASSIEGTDTQYF
TRBJ1-2	TRBV7-2	NA	NA	TGTGCCAGCAGCTTAAGCCCCCAGCTGGGTCCAAGCTATGGCTACACCTTC	CASSLSPQLGPSYGYTF
TRBJ2-7	TRBV27	NA	NA	TGTGCCAGCAGTTCCCACGAACCACCCTACGAGCAGTACTTC	CASSSHEPPYEQYF
TRBJ2-1	TRBV5-1	NA	TRBD2	TGCGCCAGCAGCTTGACTAGCGGGGACAATGAGCAGTTCTTC	CASSLTSGDNEQFF
TRBJ2-1	TRBV7-9	NA	TRBD1	TGTGCCAGCAGCTTAGCCAAAATTTCCGGGACAGGGAGAAATGAGCAGTTCTTC	CASSLAKISGTGRNEQFF
TRBJ2-7	TRBV21-1	NA	NA	TGTGCCAGCAGCACTCCCTGGCCCGGGGGGGGCGAGCAGTACTTC	CASSTPWPGGGEQYF
TRBJ2-2	TRBV28	NA	TRBD2	TGTGCCAGCAGCCCGGGGGGGGCTTTAATCACCGGGGAGCTGTTTTTT	CASSPGGALITGELFF
TRBJ1-1	TRBV4-2	NA	NA	TGTGCCAGCAGCCGCGCACAAGGAGGGGGCACTGAAGCTTTCTTT	CASSRAQGGGTEAFF
TRBJ2-6	TRBV9	NA	NA	TGTGCCAGCAGCACCCGACAGAGCTCTGGGGCCAACGTCCTGACTTTC	CASSTRQSSGANVLTF
TRBJ2-1	TRBV15	NA	TRBD1	TGTGCCACCAGCCCCCAGCGAGAGGGGGCCAACAATGAGCAGTTCTTC	CATSPQREGANNEQFF
TRBJ1-4	TRBV10-1	once	NA	TGCGCCAGCAGTGAGTCCGGGGCAACTAATGAAAAACTGTTTTTT	CASSESGATNEKLFF
TRBJ1-2	TRBV4-2	NA	NA	TGTGCCAGCAGCCTTCCCAGTGAGTTCCGGAACTATGGCTACACCTTC	CASSLPSEFRNYGYTF
TRBJ2-6	TRBV7-2	NA	NA	TGTGCCAGCAGCTTATTGGGTCTGGTTTCGGGGGCCAACGTCCTGACTTTC	CASSLLGLVSGANVLTF
TRBJ1-4	TRBV5-8	once	TRBD1	TGTGCCAGCATTTCGACAGGGGGTGAAGAAAAACTGTTTTTT	CASISTGGEEKLFF
TRBJ2-1	TRBV5-4	NA	TRBD1	TGTGCCAGCAGTCGCCGGGACAGGGGGCGAGATGAGCAGTTCTTC	CASSRRDRGRDEQFF
TRBJ2-7	TRBV7-2	NA	NA	TGTGCCAGCAGACGGGGTCAAAGCTCCTACGAGCAGTACTTC	CASRRGQSSYEQYF
TRBJ2-7	TRBV4-3	NA	NA	TGCGCCAGCAGCCAAGATTCCCGGCGGGGCTCCTACGAGCAGTACTTC	CASSQDSRRGSYEQYF
TRBJ2-2	TRBV11-2	few	NA	TGTGCCAGCAGCTGGAAGACAGTCTACGCGAACACCGGGGAGCTGTTTTTT	CASSWKTVYANTGELFF
TRBJ2-1	TRBV18	NA	TRBD2	TGTGCCAGCTCACCACGGGAGACTAGCGGGGGCCCCTCCTACAATGAGCAGTTCTTC	CASSPRETSGGPSYNEQFF
TRBJ1-4	TRBV4-3	NA	NA	TGCGCCAGCAGCCAAGATCCCCGTATAGTTAGGGAAAAACTGTTTTTT	CASSQDPRIVREKLFF
TRBJ1-2	TRBV27	NA	TRBD1	TGTGCCAGCGGGACAGCATTCTATGGCTACACCTTC	CASGTAFYGYTF
TRBJ1-5	TRBV7-3	NA	NA	TGTGCCAGCAGCTCGGAAGCAAATCAGCCCCAGCATTTT	CASSSEANQPQHF
TRBJ2-7	TRBV30	once	NA	TGTGCCTGGAGTGTAGTGTCCCCTAATGAGCAGTACTTC	CAWSVVSPNEQYF
TRBJ2-2	TRBV11-1	NA	NA	TGTGCCAGCAGCTTAGGCCACATTCCGAACACCGGGGAGCTGTTTTTT	CASSLGHIPNTGELFF
TRBJ1-6	TRBV6-5	NA	NA	TGTGCCAGCAGTTCGGATGATAGCTCCTATAATTCACCCCTCCACTTT	CASSSDDSSYNSPLHF
TRBJ2-3	TRBV5-4	NA	NA	TGTGCCAGCAGCTTGTTTGCAGGTGGCACAGATACGCAGTATTTT	CASSLFAGGTDTQYF
TRBJ1-2	TRBV7-6	NA	NA	TGTGCCAGCAGCTTAGACGCGAGGGGGGGCGATCACTATGGCTACACCTTC	CASSLDARGGDHYGYTF
TRBJ1-1	TRBV28	NA	TRBD1	TGTGCCAGCAGTTCTCCGGGACAGGGGGCCCGCCGTGGCGCTTTCTTT	CASSSPGQGARRGAFF
TRBJ2-1	TRBV9	NA	NA	TGTGCCAGTTCACGGCCCGATTCTACCCATGAGCAGTTCTTC	CASSRPDSTHEQFF
TRBJ1-5	TRBV19	NA	NA	TGTGCCAGTAGTATAGTCGTACCGGGAAGGGACCAGCCCCAGCATTTT	CASSIVVPGRDQPQHF
TRBJ1-4	TRBV12-5	NA	NA	TGTGCTAGTGGTTTGGGACAGGCATATGAAAAACTGTTTTTT	CASGLGQAYEKLFF
TRBJ2-7	TRBV7-2	NA	NA	TGTGCCAGCAGCTTAGCGGCCAGGCGATCCTACGAGCAGTACTTC	CASSLAARRSYEQYF
TRBJ2-2	TRBV5-5	NA	NA	TGTGCCAGCAGCTTGGCAGGGGACACCGGGGAGCTGTTTTTT	CASSLAGDTGELFF
TRBJ1-1	TRBV27	NA	NA	TGTGCCAACCTCCAAGCTTTCTTT	CANLQAFF
TRBJ2-7	TRBV7-7	NA	TRBD1	TGTGCCAGCAGCGCCGACGGGACAGGGGTCCCGTACTTC	CASSADGTGVPYF
TRBJ1-1	TRBV6-5	NA	NA	TGTGCCAGCAGTCGACAGGATTTAGGAGCTTTCTTT	CASSRQDLGAFF
TRBJ2-1	TRBV27	NA	TRBD2	TGTGCCAGCAGTGCCCTTCGCGGGGGGGCGGGCAATGAGCAGTTCTTC	CASSALRGGAGNEQFF
TRBJ1-3	TRBV7-2	NA	NA	TGTGCCAGCAGCTTAGGGGGCTCCGGAAACACCATATATTTT	CASSLGGSGNTIYF
TRBJ1-2	TRBV2	NA	NA	TGTGCCAGCAGTGAATTGGGGGGCGTAGGCTACACCTTC	CASSELGGVGYTF
TRBJ2-3	TRBV5-1	NA	TRBD1	TGCGCCAGCAGCTTGTCTTGGACAGGCGGCACAGATACGCAGTATTTT	CASSLSWTGGTDTQYF
TRBJ2-5	TRBV6-5	NA	TRBD2	TGTGCCAGCAGTTACGGGGGGGACCAAGAGACCCAGTACTTC	CASSYGGDQETQYF
TRBJ1-3	TRBV28	NA	NA	TGTGCCAGCAGCGAGGATGGAAACACCATATATTTT	CASSEDGNTIYF
TRBJ1-2	TRBV4-1	NA	NA	TGCGCCAGCAGCCTTAGCCCCGAACAGACCAACTATGGCTACACCTTC	CASSLSPEQTNYGYTF
TRBJ1-4	TRBV27	NA	NA	TGTGCCAGCAGTTTGTGGCAGGACCATGAAAAACTGTTTTTT	CASSLWQDHEKLFF
TRBJ1-2	TRBV5-6	NA	NA	TGTGCCAGCAGCTTGGGGGCCGGTGGGCCCAACTATGGCTACACCTTC	CASSLGAGGPNYGYTF
TRBJ2-3	TRBV7-9	NA	NA	TGTGCCAGCAGAGGCGGAGACACAGATACGCAGTATTTT	CASRGGDTDTQYF
TRBJ1-5	TRBV2	NA	NA	TGTGCCAGCAGGGCATCCGCTAGGGGGGGTCAGCCCCAGCATTTT	CASRASARGGQPQHF
TRBJ2-1	TRBV7-9	once	NA	TGTGCCAGCAGCACACAGGTGCCCAGGAGCTCCTACAATGAGCAGTTCTTC	CASSTQVPRSSYNEQFF
TRBJ2-7	TRBV5-4	NA	TRBD1	TGTGCCAGCAGCTGGGGACAGGGCGACGAGCAGTACTTC	CASSWGQGDEQYF
TRBJ1-3	TRBV5-1	NA	NA	TGCGCCGACGGATCCGGCAGCTCTGGAAACACCATATATTTT	CADGSGSSGNTIYF
TRBJ2-7	TRBV5-6	NA	NA	TGTGCCAGCAGCCTGGGGCTAGCCCTATCCTACGAGCAGTACTTC	CASSLGLALSYEQYF